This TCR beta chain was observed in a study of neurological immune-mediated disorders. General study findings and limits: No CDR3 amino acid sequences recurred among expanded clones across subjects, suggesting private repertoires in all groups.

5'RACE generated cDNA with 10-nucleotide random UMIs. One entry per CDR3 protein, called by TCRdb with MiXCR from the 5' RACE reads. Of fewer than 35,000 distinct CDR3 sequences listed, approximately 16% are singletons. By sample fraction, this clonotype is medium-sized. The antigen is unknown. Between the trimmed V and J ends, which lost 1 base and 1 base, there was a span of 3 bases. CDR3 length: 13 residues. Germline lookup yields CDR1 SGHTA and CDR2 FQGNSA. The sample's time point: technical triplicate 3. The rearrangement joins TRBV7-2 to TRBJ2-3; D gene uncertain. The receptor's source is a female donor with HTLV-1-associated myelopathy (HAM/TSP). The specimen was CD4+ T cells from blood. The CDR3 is CASSLGGTDTQYF. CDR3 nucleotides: TGTGCCAGCAGCTTAGGGGGCACAGATACGCAGTATTTT.